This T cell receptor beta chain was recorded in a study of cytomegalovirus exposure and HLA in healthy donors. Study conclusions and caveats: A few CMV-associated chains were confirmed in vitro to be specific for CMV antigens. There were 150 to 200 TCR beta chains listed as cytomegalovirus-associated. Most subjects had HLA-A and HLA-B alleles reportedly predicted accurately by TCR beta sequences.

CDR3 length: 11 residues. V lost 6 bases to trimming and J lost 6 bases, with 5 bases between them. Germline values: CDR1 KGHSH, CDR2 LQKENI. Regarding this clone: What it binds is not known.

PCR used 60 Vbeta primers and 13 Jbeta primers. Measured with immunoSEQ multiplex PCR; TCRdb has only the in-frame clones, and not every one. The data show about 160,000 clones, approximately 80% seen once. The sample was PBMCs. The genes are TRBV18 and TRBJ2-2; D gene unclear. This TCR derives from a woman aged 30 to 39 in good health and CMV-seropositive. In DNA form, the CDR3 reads TGTGCCAGCTCTCCTGCCGGGGAGCTGTTTTTT. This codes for CASSPAGELFF.